The 9 T cell receptor beta chains below come from one sample, sequenced in a study of shared clonotypes between healthy human individuals. The protocol was immunoSEQ multiplex PCR, while the TCRdb copy is restricted to in-frame clones and leaves out a portion. This sample carries roughly 300,000 clones, less than 75% of them seen once, and the ten largest clones take about 9.4%. The sequencing input was memory CD4+ T cells sorted from blood. Indicated subset: CD45RA-negative fraction. Receptors were obtained from a man in his thirties or forties in good health.

The rearrangement links TRBV11-3 to TRBJ1-2; the D gene is possibly TRBD1 (5 bases). V shed 3 bases and J shed 5 bases, with 7 bases lying between them. The CDR3 has 12 residues. The germline gives CDR1 SGHNT, CDR2 YENEEA. The CDR3 loop is CASSFGGYGYTF. DNA for the CDR3: TGTGCCAGCAGCTTCGGGGGATATGGCTACACCTTC.

This clone was recorded only once. The chain carries TRBV5-1 and TRBJ1-1, with D perhaps matching TRBD1 (5 bases). CDR1 SGHRS and CDR2 YFSETQ come from the germline V gene. V lost 2 bases to trimming and J lost 5 bases, with 13 bases between them. This CDR3 is 14 amino acids long. The CDR3 coding sequence is TGCGCCAGCAGCTTTGGGGGGAGTGTAACTGAAGCTTTCTTT. Translating gives CASSFGGSVTEAFF.

The chain carries TRBV5-1 and TRBJ1-5; a possible D gene is TRBD1 (5 bases). The V and J ends lost 2 bases and 1 base respectively, with 7 bases between them. CDR1 and CDR2 (germline): SGHRS, YFSETQ. This CDR3 is 14 amino acids long. The CDR3 nucleotides are TGCGCCAGCAGCTTTGGGGACAGCAATCAGCCCCAGCATTTT. This gives the protein CASSFGDSNQPQHF.

The chain is built from TRBV7-2 and TRBJ2-7; D not resolved. Trimming cost V 2 bases and J 8 bases, with 10 bases left between them. The CDR3 length is 12 residues. The germline V gene has CDR1 SGHTA and CDR2 FQGNSA. The CDR3 spells CASSLIEAKQYF. DNA of the CDR3: TGTGCCAGCAGCTTAATAGAAGCGAAGCAGTACTTC.

This clone was counted a few times. This sequence joins TRBV1 and TRBJ2-1; TRBD2, the table's D call, was not compared with the DNA. TRBV1 constitutes a pseudogene. The CDR3 has 18 amino acids. The CDR3 DNA is TGCACCAGCAGCCAAGATCCAGCGGGAGAAAAGTCCTACAATGAGCAGTTCTTC. Its translation: CTSSQDPAGEKSYNEQFF.

The chain has TRBV25-1 and TRBJ1-2; a weak D match, TRBD1 (5 bases). Germline CDR1 is MGHDK and CDR2 is SYGVNS. Trimming took off 7 bases at V and 8 bases at J, with 11 bases between the two ends. The CDR3 spans 11 residues. The CDR3 bases are TGTGCCAGCAAAGGGGACGCCGGCTACACCTTC. It translates to CASKGDAGYTF.

This clone was found a few times. The rearrangement uses TRBV6-4 and TRBJ2-1; D possibly corresponds to TRBD2 (5 bases). This CDR3 has 13 residues. V lost 4 bases and J lost 6, with 10 bases in between. Germline CDR1 reads MRHNA; CDR2 reads SNTAGT. The CDR3 reads CASSGLLGNEQFF. CDR3 coding DNA: TGTGCCAGCAGTGGCTTACTAGGCAATGAGCAGTTCTTC.

This chain connects TRBV19 to TRBJ2-7, with D uncertain. Trimming took off 9 bases at V and 0 bases at J, with 9 bases between the two ends. Germline assignment: CDR1 LNHDA and CDR2 SQIVND (reference sequence). The CDR3 totals 12 residues. The CDR3 loop reads CARAAPSYEQYF. CDR3 bases: TGTGCCAGAGCTGCCCCCTCCTACGAGCAGTACTTC.

This clone was counted between two and nine times. The chain couples TRBV19 to TRBJ1-1, with 8 bases identical to TRBD1. The CDR3 contains 15 residues. Germline V gives CDR1 LNHDA, CDR2 SQIVND (reference sequence). Losses at the gene ends were 6 bases for V and 0 bases for J; bases not matched to a gene: 6. The CDR3: CASSPDRAVNTEAFF. The CDR3 nucleotides read TGTGCCAGTAGCCCGGACAGGGCAGTGAACACTGAAGCTTTCTTT.